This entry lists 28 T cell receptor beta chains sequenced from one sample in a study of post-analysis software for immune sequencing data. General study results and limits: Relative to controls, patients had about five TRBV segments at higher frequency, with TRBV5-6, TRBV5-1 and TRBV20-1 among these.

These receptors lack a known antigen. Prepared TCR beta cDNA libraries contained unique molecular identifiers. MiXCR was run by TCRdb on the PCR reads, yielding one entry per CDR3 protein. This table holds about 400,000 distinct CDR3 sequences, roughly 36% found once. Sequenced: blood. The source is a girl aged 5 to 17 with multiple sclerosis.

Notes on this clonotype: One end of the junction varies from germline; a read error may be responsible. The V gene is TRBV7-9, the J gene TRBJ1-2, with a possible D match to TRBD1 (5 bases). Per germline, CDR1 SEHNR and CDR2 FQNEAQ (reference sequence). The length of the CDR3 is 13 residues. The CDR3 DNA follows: TGTGCCAGCAGCTTAGGGCAGGGCTATGGCTGCACCTTC. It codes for CASSLGQGYGCTF.

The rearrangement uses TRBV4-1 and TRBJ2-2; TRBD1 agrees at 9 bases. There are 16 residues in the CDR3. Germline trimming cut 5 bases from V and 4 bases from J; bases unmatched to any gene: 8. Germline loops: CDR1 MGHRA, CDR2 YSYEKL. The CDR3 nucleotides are TGCGCCAGCAGCACACACAGGGGGCAGGGCACCGGGGAGCTGTTTTTT. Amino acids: CASSTHRGQGTGELFF.

The CDR3 bases are TGCGCCAGCAGCCAAGTGTTCACTAGCGCCGGTGAGCAGTTCTTC. It specifies CASSQVFTSAGEQFF. This chain connects TRBV4-3 to TRBJ2-1; the match to TRBD2 covers 7 bases. The CDR3 is made up of 15 amino acids. V shed 1 base and J 9 bases; nucleotides not matched to a gene: 9. The germline V gene has CDR1 LGHNA and CDR2 YSLEER.

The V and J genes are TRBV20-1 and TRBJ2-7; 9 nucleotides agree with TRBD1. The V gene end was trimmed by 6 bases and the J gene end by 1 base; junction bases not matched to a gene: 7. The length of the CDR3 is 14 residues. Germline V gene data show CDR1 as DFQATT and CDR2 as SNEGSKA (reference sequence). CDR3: CSAQGGTGSYEQYF. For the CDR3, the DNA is TGCAGTGCCCAGGGGGGGACAGGGTCCTACGAGCAGTACTTC.

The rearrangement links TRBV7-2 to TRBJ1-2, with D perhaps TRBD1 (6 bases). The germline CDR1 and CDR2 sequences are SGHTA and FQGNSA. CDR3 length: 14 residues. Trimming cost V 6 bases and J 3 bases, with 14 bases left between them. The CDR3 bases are TGTGCCAGCAGGCCACCTCGACAGGACTATGGCTACACCTTC. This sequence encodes CASRPPRQDYGYTF.

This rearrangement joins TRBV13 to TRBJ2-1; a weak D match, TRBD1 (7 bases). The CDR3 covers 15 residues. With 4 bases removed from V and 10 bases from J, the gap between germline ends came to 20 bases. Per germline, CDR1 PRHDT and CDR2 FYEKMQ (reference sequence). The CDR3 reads CASSSGPQGGYEQFF. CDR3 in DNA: TGTGCCAGCAGCTCAGGCCCGCAGGGGGGTTACGAGCAGTTCTTC. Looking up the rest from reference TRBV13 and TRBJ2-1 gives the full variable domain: AAGVIQSPRHLIKEKRETATLKCYPIPRHDTVYWYQQGPGQDPQFLISFYEKMQSDKGSIPDRFSAQQFSDYHSELNMSSLELGDSALYFCASSSGPQGGYEQFFGPGTRLTVL.

As DNA, the CDR3 is TGTGCCAGCAGCCAAGACTTTACCTCTAGCACAGATACGCAGTATTTT. It translates to CASSQDFTSSTDTQYF. J is TRBJ2-3 and V is TRBV4-2; D gene unclear. This CDR3 is built from 16 residues. Germline V CDR1 and CDR2: LGHNA, YNFKEQ. V dropped 0 bases and J dropped 0 bases, with 10 bases sitting between them.

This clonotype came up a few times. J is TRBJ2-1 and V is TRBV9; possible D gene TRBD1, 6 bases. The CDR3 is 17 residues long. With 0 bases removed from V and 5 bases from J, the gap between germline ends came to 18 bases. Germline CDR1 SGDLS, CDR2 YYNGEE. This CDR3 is CASSVAEQGGMDNEQFF. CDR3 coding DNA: TGTGCCAGCAGCGTAGCGGAACAGGGCGGTATGGACAATGAGCAGTTCTTC.

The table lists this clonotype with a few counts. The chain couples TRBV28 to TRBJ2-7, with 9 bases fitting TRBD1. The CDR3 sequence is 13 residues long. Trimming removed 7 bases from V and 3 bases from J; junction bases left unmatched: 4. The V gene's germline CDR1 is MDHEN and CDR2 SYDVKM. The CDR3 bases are TGTGCCAGCACATTGGACAGGGGCTACGAGCAGTACTTC. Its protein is CASTLDRGYEQYF.

CDR3 in amino acids: CASSPTTSRGEQFF. CDR3 in DNA: TGTGCCAGCAGTCCAACGACTAGCCGGGGTGAGCAGTTCTTC. J is TRBJ2-1 and V is TRBV27; 7 positions match TRBD2. Germline V gene data show CDR1 as MNHEY and CDR2 as SMNVEV (reference sequence). The CDR3 is 14 amino acids. V dropped 5 bases and J dropped 9; count of bases not matched to a gene: 10.

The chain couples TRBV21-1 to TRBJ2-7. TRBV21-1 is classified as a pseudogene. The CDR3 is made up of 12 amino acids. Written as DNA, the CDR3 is TGTGCCAGCAGCAAAGTTTCTTACGAGCAGTACTTC. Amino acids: CASSKVSYEQYF.

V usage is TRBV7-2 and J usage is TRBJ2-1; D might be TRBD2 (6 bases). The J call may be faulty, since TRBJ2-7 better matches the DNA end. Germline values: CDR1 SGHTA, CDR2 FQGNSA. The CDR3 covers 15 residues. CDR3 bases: TGTGCCAGCAGCTTGTGGCTAGCGTCGACCTACGAGCAGTACTTC. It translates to CASSLWLASTYEQYF.

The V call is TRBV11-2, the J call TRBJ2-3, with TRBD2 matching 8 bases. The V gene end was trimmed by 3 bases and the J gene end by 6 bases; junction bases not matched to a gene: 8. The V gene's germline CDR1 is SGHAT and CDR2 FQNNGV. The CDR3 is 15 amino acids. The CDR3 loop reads CASSLFRGGPDTQYF. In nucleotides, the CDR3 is TGTGCCAGCAGCTTGTTTCGGGGGGGCCCCGATACGCAGTATTTT.

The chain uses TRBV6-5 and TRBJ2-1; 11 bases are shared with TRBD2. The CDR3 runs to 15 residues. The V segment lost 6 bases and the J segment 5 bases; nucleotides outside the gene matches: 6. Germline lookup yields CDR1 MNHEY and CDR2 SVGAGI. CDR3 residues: CASRQIAGGHNEQFF. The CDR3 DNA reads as TGTGCCAGCAGACAAATAGCGGGGGGGCACAATGAGCAGTTCTTC.

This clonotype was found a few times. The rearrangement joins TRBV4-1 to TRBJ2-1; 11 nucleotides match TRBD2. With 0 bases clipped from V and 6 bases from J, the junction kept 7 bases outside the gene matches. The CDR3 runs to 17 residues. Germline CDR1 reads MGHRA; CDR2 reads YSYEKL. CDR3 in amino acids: CASSQEELAGVGNEQFF. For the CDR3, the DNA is TGCGCCAGCAGCCAAGAAGAACTAGCGGGGGTGGGCAATGAGCAGTTCTTC.

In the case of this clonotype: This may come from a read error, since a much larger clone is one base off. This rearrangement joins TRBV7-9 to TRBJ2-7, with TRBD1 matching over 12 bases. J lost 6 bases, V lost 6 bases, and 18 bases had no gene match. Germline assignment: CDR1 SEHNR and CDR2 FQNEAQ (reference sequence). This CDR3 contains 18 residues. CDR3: CASRSKGTGGGPWVEQYF. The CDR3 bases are TGTGCCAGCAGATCCAAGGGGACAGGGGGCGGCCCCTGGGTCGAGCAGTACTTC.

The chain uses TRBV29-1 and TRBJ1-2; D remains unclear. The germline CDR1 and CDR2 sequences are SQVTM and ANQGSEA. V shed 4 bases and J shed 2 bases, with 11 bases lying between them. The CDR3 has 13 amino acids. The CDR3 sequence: CSVVMEENYGYTF. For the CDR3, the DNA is TGCAGCGTTGTGATGGAAGAGAACTATGGCTACACCTTC.

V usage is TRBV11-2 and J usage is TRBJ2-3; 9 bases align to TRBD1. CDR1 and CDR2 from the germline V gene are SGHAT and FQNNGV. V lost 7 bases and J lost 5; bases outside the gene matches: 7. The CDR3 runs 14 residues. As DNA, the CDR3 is TGTGCCAGCACCTTTCGACAGGGGGGAGATACGCAGTATTTT. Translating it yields CASTFRQGGDTQYF.

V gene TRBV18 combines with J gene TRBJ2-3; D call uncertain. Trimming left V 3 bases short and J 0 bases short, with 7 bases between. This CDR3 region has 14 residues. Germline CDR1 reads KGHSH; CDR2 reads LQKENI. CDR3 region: CASSPEHSTDTQYF. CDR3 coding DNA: TGTGCCAGCTCACCGGAACATAGCACAGATACGCAGTATTTT. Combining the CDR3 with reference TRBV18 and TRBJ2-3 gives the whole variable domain NAGVMQNPRHLVRRRGQEARLRCSPMKGHSHVYWYRQLPEEGLKFMVYLQKENIIDESGMPKERFSAEFPKEGPSILRIQQVVRGDSAAYFCASSPEHSTDTQYFGPGTRLTVL.

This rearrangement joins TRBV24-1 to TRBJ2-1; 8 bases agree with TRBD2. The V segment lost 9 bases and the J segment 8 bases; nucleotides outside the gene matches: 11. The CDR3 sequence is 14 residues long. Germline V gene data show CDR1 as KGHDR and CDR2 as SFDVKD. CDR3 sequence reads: CATESGGPPHEQFF. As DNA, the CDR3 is TGTGCCACCGAGAGCGGGGGCCCCCCGCATGAGCAGTTCTTC.

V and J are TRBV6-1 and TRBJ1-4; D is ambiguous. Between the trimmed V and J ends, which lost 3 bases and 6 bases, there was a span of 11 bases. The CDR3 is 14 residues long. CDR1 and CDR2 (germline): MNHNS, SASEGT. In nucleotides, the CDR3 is TGTGCCAGCAGTGACGGGTGGGGAGATGAAAAACTGTTTTTT. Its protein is CASSDGWGDEKLFF.

CDR3 bases: TGTGCCAGCAGCACGGAGACAGGGTATGAAGCTTTCTTT. Amino acid sequence: CASSTETGYEAFF. The chain employs TRBV12-3 or TRBV12-4 and TRBJ1-1; TRBD1 agrees at 7 bases. This CDR3 region has 13 residues. V shed 6 bases, J shed 7 bases, and the junction held 8 bases outside the gene matches.

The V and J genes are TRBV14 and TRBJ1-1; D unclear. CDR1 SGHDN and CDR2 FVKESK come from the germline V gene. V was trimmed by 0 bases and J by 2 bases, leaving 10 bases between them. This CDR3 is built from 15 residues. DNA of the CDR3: TGTGCCAGCAGCCAAGACGTGGGCCCTAACACTGAAGCTTTCTTT. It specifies CASSQDVGPNTEAFF.

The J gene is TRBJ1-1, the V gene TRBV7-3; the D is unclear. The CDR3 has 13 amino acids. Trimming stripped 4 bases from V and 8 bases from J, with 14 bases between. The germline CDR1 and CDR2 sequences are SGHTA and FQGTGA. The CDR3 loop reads CASSSGVRGEAFF. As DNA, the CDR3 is TGTGCCAGCAGCTCCGGGGTTCGAGGGGAAGCTTTCTTT.

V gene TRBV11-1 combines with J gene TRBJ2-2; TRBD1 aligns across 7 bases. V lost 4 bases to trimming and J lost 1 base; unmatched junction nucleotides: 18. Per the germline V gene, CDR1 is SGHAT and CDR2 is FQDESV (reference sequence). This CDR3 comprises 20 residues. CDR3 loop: CASSWAKTGPFTRNTGELFF. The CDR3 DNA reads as TGTGCCAGCAGCTGGGCGAAGACAGGGCCTTTTACCCGGAACACCGGGGAGCTGTTTTTT.

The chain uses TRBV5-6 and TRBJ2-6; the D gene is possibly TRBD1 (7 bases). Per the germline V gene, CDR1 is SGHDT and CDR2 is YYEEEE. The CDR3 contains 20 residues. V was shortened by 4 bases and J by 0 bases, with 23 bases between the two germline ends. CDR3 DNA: TGTGCCAGCAGCCCTCGTGCAGGGGGGCTTACCTACTCTGGGGCCAACGTCCTGACTTTC. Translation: CASSPRAGGLTYSGANVLTF. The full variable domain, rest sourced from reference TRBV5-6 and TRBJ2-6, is DAGVTQSPTHLIKTRGQQVTLRCSPKSGHDTVSWYQQALGQGPQFIFQYYEEEERQRGNFPDRFSGHQFPNYSSELNVNALLLGDSALYLCASSPRAGGLTYSGANVLTFGAGSRLTVL.

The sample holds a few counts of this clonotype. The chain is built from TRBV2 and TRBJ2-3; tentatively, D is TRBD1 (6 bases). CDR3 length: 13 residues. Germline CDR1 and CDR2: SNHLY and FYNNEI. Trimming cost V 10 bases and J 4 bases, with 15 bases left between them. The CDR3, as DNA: TGTGCCACACGACAGGTTTCGTCAGATACGCAGTATTTT. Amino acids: CATRQVSSDTQYF.

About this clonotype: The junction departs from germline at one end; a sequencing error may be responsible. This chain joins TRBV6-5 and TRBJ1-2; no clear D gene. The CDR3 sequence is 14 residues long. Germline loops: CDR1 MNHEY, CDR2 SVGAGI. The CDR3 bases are TGTGCCGGCAGCTGGAAGGATTCTAACTATGGCTACACCTTC. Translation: CAGSWKDSNYGYTF.